This entry is about one T cell receptor (beta chain). Trimming left V 0 bases short and J 4 bases short, with 6 bases between. CDR1 is MGHRA and CDR2 is YSYEKL in the germline V gene. The CDR3 has 14 amino acids. The data derive from a study of blood T cell repertoires in COVID-19. Overall study: Samples of COVID-19 (acute and convalescent) were obtained from the United States, Italy and Spain.

In the source study's methods: Counts of nucleated cells, estimated from reference gene primer amplification, were obtained. Assay: immunoSEQ multiplex PCR; the TCRdb copy retains only in-frame clones and omits some. The DNA was the basis for D and trimming; V, J and clone size are from that table. The table lists some 250,000 clones, roughly 93% of them singletons. Participants were aged about 18 to 90 years from around 25 US areas. This chain connects TRBV4-1 to TRBJ2-2, with D hard to call. Sample: PBMCs or T cells enriched from blood (not recorded which). The source is a woman aged 35 to 49 with acute COVID-19. The CDR3 DNA reads as TGCGCCAGCAGCCAAGACTGGAGCACCGGGGAGCTGTTTTTT. This translates into CASSQDWSTGELFF.